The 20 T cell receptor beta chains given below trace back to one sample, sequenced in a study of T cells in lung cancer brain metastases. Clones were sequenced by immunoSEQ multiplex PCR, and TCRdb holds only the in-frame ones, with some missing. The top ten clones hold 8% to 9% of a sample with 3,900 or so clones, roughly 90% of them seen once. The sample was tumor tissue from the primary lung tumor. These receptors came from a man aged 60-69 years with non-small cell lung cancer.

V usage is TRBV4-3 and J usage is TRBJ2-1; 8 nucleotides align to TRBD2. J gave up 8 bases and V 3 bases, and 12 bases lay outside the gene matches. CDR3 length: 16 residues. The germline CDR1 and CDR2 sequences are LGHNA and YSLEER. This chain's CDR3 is CASSHLGLGGIDEQFF. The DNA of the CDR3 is TGCGCCAGCAGCCACCTGGGACTAGGCGGAATCGATGAGCAGTTCTTC.

In DNA form, the CDR3 reads TGTGCCAGCAGCTCCGGAACCGGGGAGCTGTTTTTT. This translates into CASSSGTGELFF. V gene TRBV9 combines with J gene TRBJ2-2; D not certain. Germline loops: CDR1 SGDLS, CDR2 YYNGEE. CDR3 length: 12 residues. V lost 4 bases and J 5 bases, leaving 6 bases between the germline ends. The full variable domain, its missing parts supplied by reference TRBV9 and TRBJ2-2, is DSGVTQTPKHLITATGQRVTLRCSPRSGDLSVYWYQQSLDQGLQFLIQYYNGEERAKGNILERFSAQQFPDLHSELNLSSLELGDSALYFCASSSGTGELFFGEGSRLTVL.

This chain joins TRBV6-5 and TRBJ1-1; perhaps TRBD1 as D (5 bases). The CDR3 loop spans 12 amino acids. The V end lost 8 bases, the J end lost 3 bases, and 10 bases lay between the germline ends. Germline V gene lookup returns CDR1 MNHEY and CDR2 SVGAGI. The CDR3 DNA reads TGTGCCAGCGCAGGGTCGGACACTGAAGCTTTCTTT. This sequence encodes CASAGSDTEAFF.

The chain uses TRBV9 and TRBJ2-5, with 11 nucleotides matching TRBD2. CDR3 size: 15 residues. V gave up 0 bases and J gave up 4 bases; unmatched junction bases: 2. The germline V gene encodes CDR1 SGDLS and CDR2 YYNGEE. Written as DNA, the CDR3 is TGTGCCAGCAGCGTAGATAGCGGGAGGGGAGAGACCCAGTACTTC. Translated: CASSVDSGRGETQYF.

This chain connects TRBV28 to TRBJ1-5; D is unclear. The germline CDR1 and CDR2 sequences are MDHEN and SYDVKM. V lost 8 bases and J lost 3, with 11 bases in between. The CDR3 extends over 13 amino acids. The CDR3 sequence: CASGRLDNQPQHF. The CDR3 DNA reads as TGTGCCAGCGGCCGACTCGACAATCAGCCCCAGCATTTT. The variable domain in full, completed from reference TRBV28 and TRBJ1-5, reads DVKVTQSSRYLVKRTGEKVFLECVQDMDHENMFWYRQDPGLGLRLIYFSYDVKMKEKGDIPEGYSVSREKKERFSLILESASTNQTSMYLCASGRLDNQPQHFGDGTRLSIL.

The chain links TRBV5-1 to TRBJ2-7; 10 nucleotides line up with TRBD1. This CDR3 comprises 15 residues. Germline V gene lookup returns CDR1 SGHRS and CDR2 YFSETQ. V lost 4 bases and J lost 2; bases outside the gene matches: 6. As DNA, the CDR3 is TGCGCCAGCAGCGGCGGACAGGGGGGAACCTACGAGCAGTACTTC. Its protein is CASSGGQGGTYEQYF.

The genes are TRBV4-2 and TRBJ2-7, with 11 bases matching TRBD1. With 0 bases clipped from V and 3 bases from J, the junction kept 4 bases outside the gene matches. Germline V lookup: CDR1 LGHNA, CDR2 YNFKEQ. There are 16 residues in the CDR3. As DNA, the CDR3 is TGTGCCAGCAGCCAAGATGGGGGGACAGGGGGCTACGAGCAGTACTTC. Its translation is CASSQDGGTGGYEQYF.

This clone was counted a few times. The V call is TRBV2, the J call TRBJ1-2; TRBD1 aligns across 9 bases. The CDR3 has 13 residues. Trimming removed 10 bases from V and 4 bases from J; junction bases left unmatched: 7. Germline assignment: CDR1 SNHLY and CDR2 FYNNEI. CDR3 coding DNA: TGTGCCACCTGGGGACAGGGTGGCTATGGCTACACCTTC. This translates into CATWGQGGYGYTF.

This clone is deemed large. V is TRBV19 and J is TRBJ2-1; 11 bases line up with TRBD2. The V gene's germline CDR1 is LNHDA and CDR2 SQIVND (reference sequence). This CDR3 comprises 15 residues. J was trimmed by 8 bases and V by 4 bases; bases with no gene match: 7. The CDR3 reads CASSKTSGSFDEQFF. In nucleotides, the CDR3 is TGTGCCAGTAGTAAAACTAGCGGGAGTTTCGATGAGCAGTTCTTC.

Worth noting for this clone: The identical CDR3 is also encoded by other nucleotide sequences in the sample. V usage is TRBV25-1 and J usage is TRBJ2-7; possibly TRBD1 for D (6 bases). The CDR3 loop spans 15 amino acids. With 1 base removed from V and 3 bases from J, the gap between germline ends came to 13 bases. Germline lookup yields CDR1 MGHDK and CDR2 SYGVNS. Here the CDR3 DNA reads TGTGCCAGCAGTGAATTGGGTGGGGGCCTCTACGAGCAGTACTTC. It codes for CASSELGGGLYEQYF.

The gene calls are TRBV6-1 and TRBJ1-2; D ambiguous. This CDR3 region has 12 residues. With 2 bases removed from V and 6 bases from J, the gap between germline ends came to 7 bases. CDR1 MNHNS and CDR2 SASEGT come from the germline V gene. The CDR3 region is CASSEHQNGYTF. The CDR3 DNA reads TGTGCCAGCAGTGAACACCAGAATGGCTACACCTTC.

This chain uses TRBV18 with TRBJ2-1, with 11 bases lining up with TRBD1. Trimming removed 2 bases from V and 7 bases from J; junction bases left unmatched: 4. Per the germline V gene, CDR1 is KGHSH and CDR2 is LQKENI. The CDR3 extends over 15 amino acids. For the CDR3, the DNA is TGTGCCAGCTCACCATCTAGGGACAGGGGGAATGAGCAGTTCTTC. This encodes CASSPSRDRGNEQFF. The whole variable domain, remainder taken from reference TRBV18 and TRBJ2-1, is NAGVMQNPRHLVRRRGQEARLRCSPMKGHSHVYWYRQLPEEGLKFMVYLQKENIIDESGMPKERFSAEFPKEGPSILRIQQVVRGDSAAYFCASSPSRDRGNEQFFGPGTRLTVL.

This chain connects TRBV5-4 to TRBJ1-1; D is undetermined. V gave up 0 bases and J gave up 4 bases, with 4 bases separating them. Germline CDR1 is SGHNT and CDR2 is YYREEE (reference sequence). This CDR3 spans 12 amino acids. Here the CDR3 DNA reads TGTGCCAGCAGCTTGGATGGCACTGAAGCTTTCTTT. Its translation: CASSLDGTEAFF.

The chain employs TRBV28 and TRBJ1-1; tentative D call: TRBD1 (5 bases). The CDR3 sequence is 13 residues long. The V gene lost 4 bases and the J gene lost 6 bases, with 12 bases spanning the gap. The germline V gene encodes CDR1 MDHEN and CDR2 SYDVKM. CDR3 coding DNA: TGTGCCAGCAGTTCGCACCCGGGACCTGAAGCTTTCTTT. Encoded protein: CASSSHPGPEAFF.

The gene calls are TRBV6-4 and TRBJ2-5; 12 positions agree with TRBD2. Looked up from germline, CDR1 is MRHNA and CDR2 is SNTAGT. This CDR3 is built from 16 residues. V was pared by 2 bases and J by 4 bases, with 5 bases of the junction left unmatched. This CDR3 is CASSDPTSGRGETQYF. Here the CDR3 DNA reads TGTGCCAGCAGTGACCCGACTAGCGGGAGAGGAGAGACCCAGTACTTC.

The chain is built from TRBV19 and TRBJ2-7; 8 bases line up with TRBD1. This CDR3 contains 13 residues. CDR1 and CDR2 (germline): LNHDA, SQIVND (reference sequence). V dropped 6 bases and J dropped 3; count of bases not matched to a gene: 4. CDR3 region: CASSAGQDYEQYF. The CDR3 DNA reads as TGTGCCAGTAGCGCGGGACAGGACTACGAGCAGTACTTC. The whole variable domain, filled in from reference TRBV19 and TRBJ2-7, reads DGGITQSPKYLFRKEGQNVTLSCEQNLNHDAMYWYRQDPGQGLRLIYYSQIVNDFQKGDIAEGYSVSREKKESFPLTVTSAQKNPTAFYLCASSAGQDYEQYFGPGTRLTVT.

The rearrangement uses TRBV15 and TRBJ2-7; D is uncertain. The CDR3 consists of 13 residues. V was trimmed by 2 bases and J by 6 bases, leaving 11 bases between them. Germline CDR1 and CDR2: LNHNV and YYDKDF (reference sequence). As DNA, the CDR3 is TGTGCCACCAGCAGATCTTCGGGTAGCGAGCAGTACTTC. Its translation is CATSRSSGSEQYF.

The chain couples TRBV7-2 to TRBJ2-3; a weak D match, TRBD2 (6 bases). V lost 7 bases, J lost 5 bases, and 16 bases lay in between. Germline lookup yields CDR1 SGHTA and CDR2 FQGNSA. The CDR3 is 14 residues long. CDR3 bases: TGTGCCAGCAACTGGGGGGAGGTGGGAGATACGCAGTATTTT. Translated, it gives CASNWGEVGDTQYF.

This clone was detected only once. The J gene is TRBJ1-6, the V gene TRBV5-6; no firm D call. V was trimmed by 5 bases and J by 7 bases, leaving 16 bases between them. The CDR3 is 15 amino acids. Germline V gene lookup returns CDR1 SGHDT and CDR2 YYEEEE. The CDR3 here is CASRSRAYGNSPLHF. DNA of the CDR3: TGTGCCAGCAGATCCCGGGCGTACGGGAATTCACCCCTCCACTTT.

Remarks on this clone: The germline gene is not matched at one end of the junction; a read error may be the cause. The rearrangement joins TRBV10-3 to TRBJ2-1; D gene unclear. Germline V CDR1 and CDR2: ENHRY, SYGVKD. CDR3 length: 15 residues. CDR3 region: CAISTDQFSYNEQFF. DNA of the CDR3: TGTGCCATCAGTACCGACCAATTCTCCTACAATGAGCAATTCTTC.